A single sample is the source of the 19 T cell receptor beta chains below, sequenced in a study of T cell responses to AZD1222 COVID-19 vaccine. Repertoires were generated with immunoSEQ multiplex PCR, while TCRdb's copy carries only in-frame clones and drops some. This sample has approximately 180,000 clones, with around nine tenths found just once. The specimen comprised peripheral blood, sampled on day 0 of AZD1222 vaccination. The receptors stem from an adult in good health.

The rearrangement joins TRBV6-1 to TRBJ2-7; 8 positions agree with TRBD1. CDR3 length equals 14 residues. Trimming removed 8 bases from V and 0 bases from J; junction bases left unmatched: 6. Germline-derived CDR1 and CDR2 are MNHNS and SASEGT. DNA of the CDR3: TGTGCCAGCGAGGGACAGGACCACTCCTACGAGCAGTACTTC. Protein sequence: CASEGQDHSYEQYF.

The V gene is TRBV7-3, the J gene TRBJ1-1; a weak D match, TRBD1 (5 bases). The CDR3 consists of 14 residues. Trimming cost V 1 base and J 0 bases, with 6 bases left between them. CDR1 is SGHTA and CDR2 is FQGTGA in the germline V gene. The CDR3 region has the DNA TGTGCCAGCAGCTTAAGACAGTTGAACACTGAAGCTTTCTTT. Translating gives CASSLRQLNTEAFF.

This rearrangement joins TRBV15 to TRBJ1-2, with 7 bases lining up with TRBD1. V was clipped by 5 bases and J by 7 bases; unmatched bases: 13. The CDR3 is made up of 15 amino acids. The germline V gene has CDR1 LNHNV and CDR2 YYDKDF (reference sequence). The CDR3 coding sequence is TGTGCCACCAGCCGAAAGGGAGGGGGCGTAGGTGGCTACACCTTC. Amino acid sequence: CATSRKGGGVGGYTF.

The chain is built from TRBV6-1 and TRBJ1-3; D possibly corresponds to TRBD1 (5 bases). V shed 2 bases and J shed 11 bases, with 10 bases lying between them. The germline CDR1 and CDR2 sequences are MNHNS and SASEGT. The length of the CDR3 is 12 residues. The CDR3 protein is CASSEPTGSIYF. The CDR3 DNA follows: TGTGCCAGCAGTGAACCTACAGGATCCATATATTTT.

This clone appeared a single time. The V gene is TRBV4-1, the J gene TRBJ2-3, with 8 bases aligning to TRBD2. V lost 1 base and J lost 4; bases outside the gene matches: 4. The germline V gene has CDR1 MGHRA and CDR2 YSYEKL. The CDR3 length is 15 residues. The CDR3 spells CASSQVAGWADTQYF. The CDR3 coding sequence is TGCGCCAGCAGCCAAGTAGCGGGGTGGGCAGATACGCAGTATTTT.

CDR3 in amino acids: CASSYSAGGYTGELFF. The DNA of the CDR3 is TGTGCCAGCAGTTACTCCGCCGGGGGGTACACCGGGGAGCTGTTTTTT. V is TRBV6-5 and J is TRBJ2-2, with 7 bases fitting TRBD2. The CDR3 contains 16 residues. V lost 0 bases and J lost 3; bases outside the gene matches: 4. Germline CDR1 is MNHEY and CDR2 is SVGAGI.

The gene calls are TRBV11-3 and TRBJ2-1, with no clear D. The germline CDR1 and CDR2 sequences are SGHNT and YENEEA. With 5 bases removed from V and 9 bases from J, the gap between germline ends came to 14 bases. There are 13 residues in the CDR3. The CDR3 sequence: CASSASGESEQFF. The DNA for the CDR3 is TGTGCCAGCAGCGCCTCAGGAGAAAGTGAGCAGTTCTTC.

The chain joins TRBV27 to TRBJ1-2; 7 positions match TRBD1. With 8 bases clipped from V and 9 bases from J, the junction kept 15 bases outside the gene matches. CDR1 is MNHEY and CDR2 is SMNVEV in the germline V gene (reference sequence). CDR3 length equals 14 residues. DNA of the CDR3: TGTGCCAGCCCCAACTTTCGACAGGGTGCATGCTACACCTTC. Translated: CASPNFRQGACYTF.

The V call is TRBV4-1, the J call TRBJ1-1; TRBD1 agrees at 7 bases. Germline V gene sequence: CDR1 MGHRA, CDR2 YSYEKL. Trimming took 4 bases from V and 8 from J; bases not matched to a gene: 10. The CDR3 spans 14 residues. CDR3 sequence (DNA): TGCGCCAGCAGCCGCGACTCGACAGGGCCCGAAGCTTTCTTT. Translating gives CASSRDSTGPEAFF.

This clone was found once. The V and J genes are TRBV28 and TRBJ1-2; possibly TRBD1 for D (6 bases). The CDR3 is 16 residues long. Trimming removed 7 bases from V and 1 base from J, with 19 bases in between. Per the germline V gene, CDR1 is MDHEN and CDR2 is SYDVKM. CDR3 in amino acids: CASTPPGVQVNYGYTF. CDR3 sequence (DNA): TGTGCCAGCACCCCACCAGGGGTTCAAGTTAACTATGGCTACACCTTC.

J is TRBJ1-2 and V is TRBV28; TRBD1 agrees at 8 bases. In germline, CDR1 is MDHEN, CDR2 SYDVKM. Trimming removed 3 bases from V and 4 bases from J; junction bases left unmatched: 4. The CDR3 has 14 residues. The CDR3: CASSFAGGVYGYTF. The CDR3 DNA reads TGTGCCAGCAGTTTTGCAGGGGGCGTCTATGGCTACACCTTC.

This clone was counted between two and nine times. The rearrangement links TRBV29-1 to TRBJ1-5; no clear D gene. This CDR3 has 13 residues. V dropped 4 bases and J dropped 2 bases, with 9 bases sitting between them. CDR1 and CDR2 (germline): SQVTM, ANQGSEA. DNA of the CDR3: TGCAGCGTTGCCGACAACCGCAATCAGCCCCAGCATTTT. Amino acids: CSVADNRNQPQHF.

This rearrangement joins TRBV6-1 to TRBJ2-5, with 10 bases fitting TRBD1. The V and J ends lost 3 bases and 1 base, in that order; junction bases with no gene match: 14. CDR1 is MNHNS and CDR2 is SASEGT in the germline V gene. There are 19 residues in the CDR3. CDR3 amino acids: CASSDYLTGGFGAQETQYF. As DNA, the CDR3 is TGTGCCAGCAGTGATTATCTGACAGGGGGCTTTGGGGCCCAAGAGACCCAGTACTTC.

This sequence joins TRBV2 and TRBJ2-5; the D is unclear. Trimming shortened V by 0 bases and J by 7 bases, and 6 bases separated the two germline ends. The CDR3 length is 12 residues. The germline gives CDR1 SNHLY, CDR2 FYNNEI. DNA of the CDR3: TGTGCCAGCAGTGAAGCCCGGATGACCCAGTACTTC. Translating it yields CASSEARMTQYF.

The chain is built from TRBV5-4 and TRBJ2-2, with a possible D match to TRBD2 (7 bases). Germline V gene lookup returns CDR1 SGHNT and CDR2 YYREEE (reference sequence). Between the trimmed V and J ends, which lost 4 bases and 6 bases, there was a span of 13 bases. The CDR3 totals 14 residues. The CDR3 sequence is CASSLPGGAGELFF. The CDR3 DNA sequence: TGTGCCAGCAGCCTCCCGGGGGGCGCCGGGGAGCTGTTTTTT.

In DNA, the CDR3 is TGTGCCACCAGTGATCCAGGACTAGCGGGGGGCGCAGATACGCAGTATTTT. This sequence encodes CATSDPGLAGGADTQYF. The chain uses TRBV24-1 and TRBJ2-3; 14 positions agree with TRBD2. The V segment lost 3 bases and the J segment 4 bases; nucleotides outside the gene matches: 5. This CDR3 comprises 17 residues. Germline values: CDR1 KGHDR, CDR2 SFDVKD.

This clone occurred a few times. The CDR3 coding sequence is TGTGCCAGCAGCCAGACGACAGGGCTCACTGAAGCTTTCTTT. Translated: CASSQTTGLTEAFF. The chain carries TRBV3-1 (or the pseudogene TRBV3-2) and TRBJ1-1, with TRBD1 matching 7 bases. This CDR3 spans 14 amino acids. The germline CDR1 and CDR2 sequences are LGHDT and YNNKEL (reference sequence). V was clipped by 3 bases and J by 4 bases; unmatched bases: 5.

V usage is TRBV28 and J usage is TRBJ1-2; D possibly corresponds to TRBD1 (6 bases). Germline values: CDR1 MDHEN, CDR2 SYDVKM. The CDR3 runs 12 residues. V was pared by 7 bases and J by 7 bases, with 13 bases between. The CDR3 spells CASTAPGVGYTF. CDR3 DNA sequence: TGTGCCAGCACAGCTCCAGGGGTTGGCTACACCTTC.

On this clone: Other DNA sequences in this sample translate to the same CDR3. The rearrangement joins TRBV9 to TRBJ2-3, with a weak D call TRBD2 (6 bases). Germline loops: CDR1 SGDLS, CDR2 YYNGEE. This CDR3 contains 15 residues. V shed 2 bases and J shed 4 bases, with 14 bases lying between them. CDR3 in DNA: TGTGCCAGCAGCGTGGCCGGGACTCGGGCAGATACGCAGTATTTT. It encodes CASSVAGTRADTQYF. Together with reference TRBV9 and TRBJ2-3, the CDR3 gives the full variable domain: DSGVTQTPKHLITATGQRVTLRCSPRSGDLSVYWYQQSLDQGLQFLIQYYNGEERAKGNILERFSAQQFPDLHSELNLSSLELGDSALYFCASSVAGTRADTQYFGPGTRLTVL.